This record concerns one T cell receptor (beta chain) sequence. Antigen unknown. Using a J-beta primer mix together with a sample-barcoded 5' primer, a second PCR was run for about 6 to 11 cycles. No fewer than 2.5 million CDR3-containing paired-end reads came from each sample. TCRdb re-analysed the 5' RACE reads in MiXCR, keeping a single row per CDR3 protein. The table has approximately 800,000 distinct CDR3 sequences, roughly three fifths seen once. This sample was included in a study of blood T cells in healthy people across ages. Findings and limits, study-wide: Older individuals had lower TCR beta diversity per million T cells (the decline was roughly linear). Diversity figures based on one million T cells were deemed too low. The study found TCR beta diversity correlated strongly with naive T cell percentage.

There are 13 residues in the CDR3. Germline CDR1 SQVTM, CDR2 ANQGSEA. The V gene lost 5 bases and the J gene lost 0 bases, with 11 bases spanning the gap. The sequenced material came from blood. This sequence originates from a middle-aged man in good health. The V gene is TRBV29-1, the J gene TRBJ2-7, with TRBD1 as a possible D gene (5 bases). The CDR3 loop is CSVRTPNSYEQYF. The DNA for the CDR3 is TGCAGCGTTCGGACACCAAACTCCTACGAGCAGTACTTC.